These 25 T cell receptor beta chains were all obtained from the same sample, sequenced in a study of OX40 agonist ivuxolimab in advanced cancers. Repertoires were generated with immunoSEQ multiplex PCR, while TCRdb's copy carries only in-frame clones and drops some. The sample lists about 21,000 clones; 74% were seen once. Sample: CD4+ or CD8+ T cells sorted from blood, taken in a trial of the OX40 agonist ivuxolimab. The receptors come from an adult with an advanced solid tumor such as melanoma, head and neck, liver or kidney cancer.

The rearrangement joins TRBV4-3 to TRBJ2-1, with TRBD2 as a possible D gene (5 bases). In germline, CDR1 is LGHNA, CDR2 YSLEER. The CDR3 is 18 residues long. Trimming removed 4 bases at V and 0 bases at J, with 19 bases between. The CDR3 protein is CASSPLRGGVLSYNEQFF. DNA for the CDR3: TGCGCCAGCAGCCCACTACGGGGTGGGGTACTCTCCTACAATGAGCAGTTCTTC.

The V call is TRBV5-5, the J call TRBJ2-7, with 9 bases aligning to TRBD2. The V gene end was trimmed by 0 bases and the J gene end by 4 bases; junction bases not matched to a gene: 2. This CDR3 has 14 amino acids. Per germline, CDR1 SGHKS and CDR2 YYEKEE (reference sequence). The CDR3 DNA reads as TGTGCCAGCAGCTTGGCCAGCGGGGGGTACGAGCAGTACTTC. Its translation: CASSLASGGYEQYF.

The chain joins TRBV7-9 to TRBJ2-2; D is unclear. With 2 bases removed from V and 1 base from J, the gap between germline ends came to 8 bases. This CDR3 is built from 15 residues. Germline loops: CDR1 SEHNR, CDR2 FQNEAQ (reference sequence). CDR3 nucleotide sequence: TGTGCCAGCAGCTTACCGGGCCTGAACACCGGGGAGCTGTTTTTT. Its protein product is CASSLPGLNTGELFF.

V usage is TRBV7-2 and J usage is TRBJ2-1; 10 nucleotides match TRBD2. CDR3 length equals 16 residues. CDR1 is SGHTA and CDR2 is FQGNSA in the germline V gene. V shed 0 bases, J shed 8 bases, and the junction held 7 bases outside the gene matches. The CDR3 protein is CASSLALAGSGDEQFF. The CDR3 DNA reads as TGTGCCAGCAGCTTAGCACTAGCGGGGAGCGGAGATGAGCAGTTCTTC. The complete variable domain, with remaining parts taken from reference TRBV7-2 and TRBJ2-1, reads GAGVSQSPSNKVTEKGKDVELRCDPISGHTALYWYRQSLGQGLEFLIYFQGNSAPDKSGLPSDRFSAERTGGSVSTLTIQRTQQEDSAVYLCASSLALAGSGDEQFFGPGTRLTVL.

The chain is built from TRBV11-2 and TRBJ1-4, with TRBD1 matching over 9 bases. V dropped 5 bases and J dropped 0; count of bases not matched to a gene: 7. The CDR3 has 17 amino acids. Germline loops: CDR1 SGHAT, CDR2 FQNNGV. The CDR3 DNA is TGTGCCAGCAGCCGTCGACAGGGGGGAACAACTAATGAAAAACTGTTTTTT. It specifies CASSRRQGGTTNEKLFF.

The chain carries TRBV28 and TRBJ2-1; D possibly corresponds to TRBD2 (5 bases). The V end was cut by 2 bases, the J end by 6 bases, with 11 bases between. The V gene's germline CDR1 is MDHEN and CDR2 SYDVKM. CDR3 length: 14 amino acids. For the CDR3, the DNA is TGTGCCAGCAGTTTACGATTGGGAGCCAATGAGCAGTTCTTC. Translation: CASSLRLGANEQFF.

J is TRBJ2-7 and V is TRBV30; perhaps D is TRBD1 or TRBD2 (5 bases each). V lost 1 base to trimming and J lost 5 bases, with 12 bases between them. Germline CDR1 reads GTSNPN; CDR2 reads SVGIG (reference sequence). The CDR3 length is 13 residues. This CDR3 reads CAWSATLGDEQYF. CDR3 in DNA: TGTGCCTGGAGTGCGACGTTGGGGGACGAGCAGTACTTC.

The rearrangement joins TRBV19 to TRBJ1-1; D may be TRBD1 (5 bases). The germline V gene encodes CDR1 LNHDA and CDR2 SQIVND (reference sequence). This CDR3 region has 17 residues. Trimming removed 10 bases from V and 0 bases from J, with 24 bases in between. This CDR3 reads CATGTSVTSPVNTEAFF. CDR3 coding DNA: TGTGCCACCGGGACGTCGGTGACATCTCCGGTGAACACTGAAGCTTTCTTT.

Only a few counts were recorded for this clone. This chain connects TRBV4-1 to TRBJ1-3, with D unresolved. Germline V lookup: CDR1 MGHRA, CDR2 YSYEKL. The length of the CDR3 is 14 residues. The germline V and J ends were trimmed by 4 bases and 3 bases, with 10 bases remaining between them. CDR3 DNA sequence: TGCGCCAGCAGCCCCGACGCGGATGGAAACACCATATATTTT. Translation: CASSPDADGNTIYF.

The CDR3 DNA sequence: TGTGCCAGCAGCCAAGATGGTATCAGTCGGCAGTACTATGGCTACACCTTC. The encoded protein is CASSQDGISRQYYGYTF. V and J are TRBV4-2 and TRBJ1-2; D not certain. The V gene's germline CDR1 is LGHNA and CDR2 YNFKEQ. The CDR3 is made up of 17 amino acids. The V gene lost 0 bases and the J gene lost 3 bases, with 17 bases spanning the gap.

CDR3 sequence: CASTPAGDEQFF. The CDR3 DNA is TGTGCCAGCACCCCGGCGGGGGATGAGCAGTTCTTC. The chain employs TRBV25-1 and TRBJ2-1, with 7 bases matching TRBD2. V lost 7 bases, J lost 8 bases, and 5 bases stayed unmatched. Germline-derived CDR1 and CDR2 are MGHDK and SYGVNS. This CDR3 contains 12 residues.

The chain recombines TRBV19 with TRBJ2-5; 14 positions match TRBD2. After removal of 7 bases from V and 4 bases from J, the junction contained 5 bases not matched to a gene. The CDR3 consists of 15 residues. The V gene's germline CDR1 is LNHDA and CDR2 SQIVND (reference sequence). The CDR3 region has the DNA TGTGCCAGTAAGACTAGCGGGAGGGCAACAGAGACCCAGTACTTC. Its protein is CASKTSGRATETQYF.

The V and J genes are TRBV6-5 and TRBJ2-7, with a tentative D call TRBD2 (7 bases). CDR1 and CDR2 from the germline V gene are MNHEY and SVGAGI. V shed 2 bases and J shed 0 bases, with 8 bases lying between them. The CDR3 is 14 amino acids. The CDR3 here is CASSYAGASYEQYF. The CDR3, as DNA: TGTGCCAGCAGTTACGCGGGGGCCTCCTACGAGCAGTACTTC.

About this clone: The sample contains more than one DNA sequence encoding this CDR3. The V call is TRBV7-9, the J call TRBJ2-7; tentative D call: TRBD2 (6 bases). There are 14 residues in the CDR3. Between the trimmed V and J ends, which lost 5 bases and 1 base, there was a span of 12 bases. Germline lookup yields CDR1 SEHNR and CDR2 FQNEAQ (reference sequence). In nucleotides, the CDR3 is TGTGCCAGCAGCCCCCCCGGGGGATCCTACGAGCAGTACTTC. Translation: CASSPPGGSYEQYF.

V and J are TRBV19 and TRBJ1-2; D is possibly TRBD1 (5 bases). Trimming took off 1 base at V and 4 bases at J, with 7 bases between the two ends. CDR1 is LNHDA, CDR2 SQIVND, per germline (reference sequence). The length of the CDR3 is 13 residues. The CDR3: CASSIGQFYGYTF. The CDR3 DNA reads TGTGCCAGTAGTATAGGACAGTTCTATGGCTACACCTTC.

This rearrangement joins TRBV7-2 to TRBJ1-1; D gene uncertain. The germline V gene has CDR1 SGHTA and CDR2 FQGNSA. V was shortened by 3 bases and J by 0 bases, with 8 bases between the two germline ends. CDR3 length: 14 residues. The CDR3 spells CASSFGRVNTEAFF. CDR3 nucleotides: TGTGCCAGCAGCTTTGGGAGGGTGAACACTGAAGCTTTCTTT.

This clone is deemed medium-sized (0.01 to 0.1%). The chain recombines TRBV4-3 with TRBJ1-2, with D perhaps TRBD1 (5 bases). Germline CDR1 and CDR2: LGHNA and YSLEER. The V gene lost 0 bases and the J gene lost 12 bases, with 17 bases spanning the gap. CDR3 length equals 14 residues. CDR3 amino acids: CASSQEEAGTAHTF. DNA of the CDR3: TGCGCCAGCAGCCAAGAGGAGGCGGGGACGGCTCACACCTTC.

This chain connects TRBV5-1 to TRBJ2-3; 8 nucleotides match TRBD2. Germline V lookup: CDR1 SGHRS, CDR2 YFSETQ. V shed 2 bases and J 2 bases; nucleotides not matched to a gene: 4. The CDR3 consists of 15 residues. The CDR3 coding sequence is TGCGCCAGCAGCTTACATAGCGGGGCCACAGATACGCAGTATTTT. It encodes CASSLHSGATDTQYF.

This chain joins TRBV5-1 and TRBJ1-1; 9 positions match TRBD1. CDR3 length equals 14 residues. Germline V gives CDR1 SGHRS, CDR2 YFSETQ. The V and J ends lost 4 bases and 6 bases, in that order; junction bases with no gene match: 7. The CDR3 region is CASSSGQGRAEAFF. In DNA, the CDR3 is TGCGCCAGCAGCAGTGGACAGGGGAGGGCTGAAGCTTTCTTT. The whole variable domain, remainder taken from reference TRBV5-1 and TRBJ1-1, is KAGVTQTPRYLIKTRGQQVTLSCSPISGHRSVSWYQQTPGQGLQFLFEYFSETQRNKGNFPGRFSGRQFSNSRSEMNVSTLELGDSALYLCASSSGQGRAEAFFGQGTRLTVV.

The chain couples TRBV11-2 to TRBJ2-7; 9 bases agree with TRBD2. The length of the CDR3 is 16 residues. The trim removed 1 base at V and 0 bases at J, leaving 4 bases unmatched. Germline V lookup: CDR1 SGHAT, CDR2 FQNNGV. The CDR3 protein is CASSLGLAGNSYEQYF. The CDR3 DNA is TGTGCCAGCAGCTTAGGCCTAGCGGGGAACTCCTACGAGCAGTACTTC.

The chain joins TRBV4-1 to TRBJ2-5, with no clear D. Germline V lookup: CDR1 MGHRA, CDR2 YSYEKL. Trimming removed 2 bases at V and 6 bases at J, with 13 bases between. This CDR3 has 14 amino acids. Written as DNA, the CDR3 is TGCGCCAGCAGCCAACCCACATCCAAACAGACCCAGTACTTC. It specifies CASSQPTSKQTQYF.

The chain uses TRBV5-6 and TRBJ2-2; perhaps TRBD2 as D (5 bases). CDR3 length: 13 amino acids. Germline CDR1 reads SGHDT; CDR2 reads YYEEEE. The V gene lost 2 bases and the J gene lost 8 bases, with 10 bases spanning the gap. DNA of the CDR3: TGTGCCAGCAGCTTAGCGGCAATTGGGGAGCTGTTTTTT. Its translation: CASSLAAIGELFF.

This clone has just one count. The chain combines TRBV10-3 with TRBJ1-3; 7 bases match TRBD1. The germline CDR1 and CDR2 sequences are ENHRY and SYGVKD. V was pared by 5 bases and J by 9 bases, with 13 bases of the junction left unmatched. CDR3 length: 15 amino acids. CDR3 DNA sequence: TGTGCCATCAGTTTTACAGGGGACCCTGGGGGCACCATATATTTT. Its protein is CAISFTGDPGGTIYF.

This clone occurred a few times. The chain joins TRBV19 to TRBJ2-7; 7 bases align to TRBD2. The CDR3 runs 16 residues. Germline V gene lookup returns CDR1 LNHDA and CDR2 SQIVND (reference sequence). Trimming cost V 0 bases and J 3 bases; bases outside gene matches: 8. CDR3 DNA: TGTGCCAGTAGTATAGATCTCCAGGCTAGCGGCTACGAGCAGTACTTC. Translation gives CASSIDLQASGYEQYF.

The chain uses TRBV9 and TRBJ2-2; D remains unclear. This CDR3 contains 15 residues. Trimming pared 3 bases from V and 0 bases from J, leaving 9 bases between. Germline CDR1 and CDR2: SGDLS and YYNGEE. CDR3 sequence: CASSALISNTGELFF. Here the CDR3 DNA reads TGTGCCAGCAGCGCCCTAATATCGAACACCGGGGAGCTGTTTTTT.